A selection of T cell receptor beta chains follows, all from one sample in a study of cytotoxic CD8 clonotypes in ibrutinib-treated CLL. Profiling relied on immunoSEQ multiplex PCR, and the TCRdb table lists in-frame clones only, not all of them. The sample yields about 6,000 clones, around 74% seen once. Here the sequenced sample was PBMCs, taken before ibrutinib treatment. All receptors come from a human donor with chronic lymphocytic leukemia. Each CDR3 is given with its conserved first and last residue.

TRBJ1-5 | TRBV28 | CAMSGPSVFQPQHF
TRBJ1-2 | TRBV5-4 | CASSLQTIANYGYTF
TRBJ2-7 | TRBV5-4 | CASSEAGGLRGEQYF
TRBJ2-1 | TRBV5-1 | CASSLDASGWIGDEQFF
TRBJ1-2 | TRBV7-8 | CASSLNGIYGYTF
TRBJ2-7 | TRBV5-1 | CASSSMGTGGHEQYF
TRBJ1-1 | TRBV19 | CASSIGQGRNTEAFF
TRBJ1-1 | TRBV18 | CASSPTEGLGFF
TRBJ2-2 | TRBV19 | CASSIRTLTTGELFF
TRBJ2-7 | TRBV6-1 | CASSDTNGHF
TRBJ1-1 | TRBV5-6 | CASSPFHIDGRLNTEAFF
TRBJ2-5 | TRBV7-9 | CASSLGEGGIQETQYF
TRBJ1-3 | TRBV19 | CASSIIGGTGSSGNTIYF
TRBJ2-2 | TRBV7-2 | CASSRPSDRPHGTGELFF
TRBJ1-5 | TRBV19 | CAREPGQGHQPQHF
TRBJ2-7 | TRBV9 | CASSVDPGGSARVDEQYF
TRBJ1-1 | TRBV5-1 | CASRYQDRNTEAFF
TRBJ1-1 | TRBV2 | CASTLRGEAFF
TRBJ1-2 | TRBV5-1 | CASSSGTFSLYGYTF
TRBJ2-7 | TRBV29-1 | CSVEGRQGARTYEQYF
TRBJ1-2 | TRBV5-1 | CASSLAQDRVKGYTF
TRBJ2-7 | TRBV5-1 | CASSLQGFSYEQYF
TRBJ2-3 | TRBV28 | CASSSPGGLSDTQYF
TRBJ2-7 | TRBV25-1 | CASSEFNYYEQYF
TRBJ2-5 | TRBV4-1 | CASSRDRAEIQETQYF
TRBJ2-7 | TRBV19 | CASSIPGVYEQYF
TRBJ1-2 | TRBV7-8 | CASSLTAGVGGYGYTF
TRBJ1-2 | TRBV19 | CASSRGSGGYTF
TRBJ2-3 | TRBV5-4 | CASSLGGDPDTQYF
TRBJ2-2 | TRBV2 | CASSLAGVDTGELFF
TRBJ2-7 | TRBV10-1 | CASSERPEPSYEQYF
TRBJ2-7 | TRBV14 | CASSQGVLAGGTYEQYF
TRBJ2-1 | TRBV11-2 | CASTFGTWVSDEQFF
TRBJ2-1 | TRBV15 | CATSRAWREVYNEQFF
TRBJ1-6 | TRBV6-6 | CASAGQTNSPLHF
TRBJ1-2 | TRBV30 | CAWNSRTAGFYGYTF
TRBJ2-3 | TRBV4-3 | CASSQALGQGADTQYF
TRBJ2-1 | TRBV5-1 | CASSLWGNEQFF
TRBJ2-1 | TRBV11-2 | CASSSQGLGFYNEQFF
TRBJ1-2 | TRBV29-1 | CSVEAPGVDRGYGYTF
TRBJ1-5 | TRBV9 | CASSPGQRSNQPQHF
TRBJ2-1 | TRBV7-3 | CASSFQSGGEQFF
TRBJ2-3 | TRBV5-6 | CASSLGHWTDTQYF
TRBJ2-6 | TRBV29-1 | CSVNRAGANVLTF
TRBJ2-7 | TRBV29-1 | CSVEMTSGLSYEQYF
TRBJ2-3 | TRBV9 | CASSVARGSRDTQYF
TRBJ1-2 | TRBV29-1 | CSVQDSATTNYGYTF
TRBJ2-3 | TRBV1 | CTSSQEGTRGFTDTQYF
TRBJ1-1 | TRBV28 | CASSFPQDGKAFF
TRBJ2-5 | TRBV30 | CAISGSSGETQYF